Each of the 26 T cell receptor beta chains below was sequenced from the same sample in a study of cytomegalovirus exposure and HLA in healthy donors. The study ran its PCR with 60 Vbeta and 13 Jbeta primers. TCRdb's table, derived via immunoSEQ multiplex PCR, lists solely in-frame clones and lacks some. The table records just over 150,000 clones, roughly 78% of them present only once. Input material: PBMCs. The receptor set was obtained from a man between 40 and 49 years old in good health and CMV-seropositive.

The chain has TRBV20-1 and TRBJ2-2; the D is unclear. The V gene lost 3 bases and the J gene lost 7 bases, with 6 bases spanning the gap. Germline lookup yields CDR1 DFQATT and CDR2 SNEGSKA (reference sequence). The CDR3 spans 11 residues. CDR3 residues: CSASSVGELFF. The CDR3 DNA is TGCAGTGCTAGCTCGGTCGGGGAGCTGTTTTTT.

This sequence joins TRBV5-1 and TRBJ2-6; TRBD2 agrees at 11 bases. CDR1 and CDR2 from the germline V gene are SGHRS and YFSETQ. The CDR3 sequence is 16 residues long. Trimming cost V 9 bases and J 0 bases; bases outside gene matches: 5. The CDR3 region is CATGLAGASGANVLTF. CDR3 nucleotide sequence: TGCGCCACCGGACTAGCGGGCGCCTCTGGGGCCAACGTCCTGACTTTC.

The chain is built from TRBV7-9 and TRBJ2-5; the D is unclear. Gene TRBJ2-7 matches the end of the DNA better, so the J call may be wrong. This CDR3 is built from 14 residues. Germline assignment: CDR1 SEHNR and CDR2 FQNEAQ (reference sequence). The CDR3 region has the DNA TGTGCCAGCAGCTTAGCGGCGTGGGGCTACGAGCAGTACTTC. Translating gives CASSLAAWGYEQYF.

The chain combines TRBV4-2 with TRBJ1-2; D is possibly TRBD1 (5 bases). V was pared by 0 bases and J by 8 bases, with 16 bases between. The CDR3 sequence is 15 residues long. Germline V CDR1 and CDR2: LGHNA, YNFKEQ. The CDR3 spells CASSQDPGGSGGYTF. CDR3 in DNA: TGTGCCAGCAGCCAAGACCCGGGGGGGTCGGGAGGCTACACCTTC.

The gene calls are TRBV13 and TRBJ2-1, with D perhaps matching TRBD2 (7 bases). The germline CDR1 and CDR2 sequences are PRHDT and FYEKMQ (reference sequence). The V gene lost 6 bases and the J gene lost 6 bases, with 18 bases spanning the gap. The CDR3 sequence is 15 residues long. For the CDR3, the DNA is TGTGCCAGCAGACATTGGGGGGGGGCGGGCAATGAGCAGTTCTTC. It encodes CASRHWGGAGNEQFF.

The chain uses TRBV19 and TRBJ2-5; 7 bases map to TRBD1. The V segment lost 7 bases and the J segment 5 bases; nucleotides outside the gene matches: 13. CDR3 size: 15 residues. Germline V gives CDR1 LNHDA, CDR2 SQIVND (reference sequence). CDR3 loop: CASTPGQSRWETQYF. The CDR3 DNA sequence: TGTGCCAGTACCCCGGGACAGTCCAGATGGGAGACCCAGTACTTC.

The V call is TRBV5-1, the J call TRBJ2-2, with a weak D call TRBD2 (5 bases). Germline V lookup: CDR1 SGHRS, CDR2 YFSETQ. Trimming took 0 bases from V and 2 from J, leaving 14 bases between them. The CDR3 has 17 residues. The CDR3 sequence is CASSLGRGQDNTGELFF. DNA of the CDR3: TGCGCCAGCAGCTTGGGCCGCGGGCAGGACAACACCGGGGAGCTGTTTTTT.

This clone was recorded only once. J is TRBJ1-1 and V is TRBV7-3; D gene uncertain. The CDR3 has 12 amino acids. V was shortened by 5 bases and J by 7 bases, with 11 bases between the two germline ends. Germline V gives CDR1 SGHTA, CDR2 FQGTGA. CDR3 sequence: CASSLGGCEAFF. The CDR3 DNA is TGTGCCAGCAGCCTCGGCGGATGTGAAGCTTTCTTT.

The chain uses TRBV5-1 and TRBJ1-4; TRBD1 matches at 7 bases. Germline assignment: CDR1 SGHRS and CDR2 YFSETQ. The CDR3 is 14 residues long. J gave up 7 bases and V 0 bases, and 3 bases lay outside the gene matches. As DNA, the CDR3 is TGCGCCAGCAGCTTGGCCGGACAGGTTGAAAAACTGTTTTTT. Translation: CASSLAGQVEKLFF.

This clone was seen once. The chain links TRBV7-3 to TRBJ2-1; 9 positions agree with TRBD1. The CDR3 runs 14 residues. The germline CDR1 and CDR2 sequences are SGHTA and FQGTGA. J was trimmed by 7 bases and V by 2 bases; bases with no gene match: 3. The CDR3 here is CASSLGTGRNEQFF. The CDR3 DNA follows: TGTGCCAGCAGCTTAGGGACAGGGAGGAATGAGCAGTTCTTC.

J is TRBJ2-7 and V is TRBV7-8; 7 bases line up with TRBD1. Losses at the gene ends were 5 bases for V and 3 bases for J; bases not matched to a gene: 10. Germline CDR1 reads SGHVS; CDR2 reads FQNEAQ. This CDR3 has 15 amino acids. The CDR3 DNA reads TGTGCCAGCAGCACCCGACAGGGTCAGGTCTACGAGCAGTACTTC. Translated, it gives CASSTRQGQVYEQYF.

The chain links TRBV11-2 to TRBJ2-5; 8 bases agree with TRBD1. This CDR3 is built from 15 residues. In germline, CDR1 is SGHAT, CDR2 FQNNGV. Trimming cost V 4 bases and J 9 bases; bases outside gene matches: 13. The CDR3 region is CASSSNAGGGLAQYF. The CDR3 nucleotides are TGTGCCAGCAGCTCAAACGCAGGGGGCGGCTTGGCCCAGTACTTC.

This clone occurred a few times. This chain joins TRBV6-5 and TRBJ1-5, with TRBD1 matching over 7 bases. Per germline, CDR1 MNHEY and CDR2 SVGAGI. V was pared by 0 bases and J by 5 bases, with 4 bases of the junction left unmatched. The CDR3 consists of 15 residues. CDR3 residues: CASSYSGGVDQPQHF. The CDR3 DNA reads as TGTGCCAGCAGTTACTCAGGGGGCGTTGATCAGCCCCAGCATTTT.

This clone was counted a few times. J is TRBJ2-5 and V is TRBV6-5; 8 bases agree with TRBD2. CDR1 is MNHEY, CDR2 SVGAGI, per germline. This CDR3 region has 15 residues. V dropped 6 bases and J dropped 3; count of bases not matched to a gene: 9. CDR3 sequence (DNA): TGTGCCAGCAGCCCGACTAGCGCGCCCAAAGAGACCCAGTACTTC. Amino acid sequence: CASSPTSAPKETQYF.

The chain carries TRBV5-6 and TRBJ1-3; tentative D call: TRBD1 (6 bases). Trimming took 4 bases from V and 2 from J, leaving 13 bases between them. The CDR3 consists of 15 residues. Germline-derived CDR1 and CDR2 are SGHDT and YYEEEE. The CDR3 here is CASSVLGGTGNTIYF. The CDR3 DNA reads TGTGCCAGCAGCGTCTTAGGGGGAACTGGAAACACCATATATTTT.

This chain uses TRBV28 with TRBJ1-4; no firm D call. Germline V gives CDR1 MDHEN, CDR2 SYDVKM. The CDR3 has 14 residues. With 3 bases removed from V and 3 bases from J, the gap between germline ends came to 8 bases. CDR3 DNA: TGTGCCAGCAGTTTCCTCGTCCCTAATGAAAAACTGTTTTTT. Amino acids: CASSFLVPNEKLFF.

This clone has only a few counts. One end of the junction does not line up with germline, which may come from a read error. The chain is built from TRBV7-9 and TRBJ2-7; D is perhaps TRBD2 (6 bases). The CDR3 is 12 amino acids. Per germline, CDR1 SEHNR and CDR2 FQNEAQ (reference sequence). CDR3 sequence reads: CASSLGSEGQRF. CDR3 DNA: TGTGCCAGCAGCTTAGGATCGGAGGGGCAGCGGTTC.

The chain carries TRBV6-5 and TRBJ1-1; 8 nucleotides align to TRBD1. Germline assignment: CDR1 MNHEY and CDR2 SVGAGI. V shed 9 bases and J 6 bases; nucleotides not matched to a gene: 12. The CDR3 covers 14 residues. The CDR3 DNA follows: TGTGCCAGTCGGGGACAGGAGGAAACCCCTGAAGCTTTCTTT. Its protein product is CASRGQEETPEAFF.

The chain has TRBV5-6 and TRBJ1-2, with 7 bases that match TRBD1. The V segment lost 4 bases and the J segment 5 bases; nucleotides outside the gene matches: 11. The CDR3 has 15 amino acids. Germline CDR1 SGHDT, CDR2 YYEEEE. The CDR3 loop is CASSGGQNKAYGYTF. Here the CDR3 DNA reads TGTGCCAGCAGCGGGGGACAGAACAAAGCTTATGGCTACACCTTC.

The CDR3 region has the DNA TGCGCCAGCAGCCAAGAGGGGACAGGGACGGGTTACGAGCAGTACTTC. Amino acid sequence: CASSQEGTGTGYEQYF. This rearrangement joins TRBV4-1 to TRBJ2-7, with TRBD1 identical over 9 bases. This CDR3 spans 16 amino acids. J was trimmed by 4 bases and V by 0 bases; bases with no gene match: 7. Germline-derived CDR1 and CDR2 are MGHRA and YSYEKL.

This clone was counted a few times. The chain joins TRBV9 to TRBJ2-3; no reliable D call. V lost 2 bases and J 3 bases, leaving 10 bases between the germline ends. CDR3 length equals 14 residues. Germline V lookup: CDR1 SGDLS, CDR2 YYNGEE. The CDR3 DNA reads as TGTGCCAGCAGCGTTTGGGCGTCAACAGATACGCAGTATTTT. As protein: CASSVWASTDTQYF.

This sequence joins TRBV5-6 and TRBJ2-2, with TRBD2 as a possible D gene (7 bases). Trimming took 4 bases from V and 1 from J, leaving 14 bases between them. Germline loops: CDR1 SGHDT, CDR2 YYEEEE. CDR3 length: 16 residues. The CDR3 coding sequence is TGTGCCAGCAGCGGGGGGGCCCGCCTGAACACCGGGGAGCTGTTTTTT. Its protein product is CASSGGARLNTGELFF. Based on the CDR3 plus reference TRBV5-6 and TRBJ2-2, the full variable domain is DAGVTQSPTHLIKTRGQQVTLRCSPKSGHDTVSWYQQALGQGPQFIFQYYEEEERQRGNFPDRFSGHQFPNYSSELNVNALLLGDSALYLCASSGGARLNTGELFFGEGSRLTVL.

The DNA for the CDR3 is TGTGCCAGCAGCACCACGAGGGCAGGGGGAACAGATACGCAGTATTTT. This encodes CASSTTRAGGTDTQYF. This chain joins TRBV11-3 and TRBJ2-3, with TRBD1 identical over 7 bases. The V and J ends lost 5 bases and 3 bases, in that order; junction bases with no gene match: 11. Germline lookup yields CDR1 SGHNT and CDR2 YENEEA. There are 16 residues in the CDR3.

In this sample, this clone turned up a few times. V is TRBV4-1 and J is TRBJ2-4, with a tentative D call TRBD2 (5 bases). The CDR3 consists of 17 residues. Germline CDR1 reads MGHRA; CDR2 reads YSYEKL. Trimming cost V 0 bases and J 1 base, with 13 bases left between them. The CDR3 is CASSQEGSPGAKNIQYF. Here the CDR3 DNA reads TGCGCCAGCAGCCAAGAGGGCTCGCCGGGGGCCAAAAACATTCAGTACTTC.

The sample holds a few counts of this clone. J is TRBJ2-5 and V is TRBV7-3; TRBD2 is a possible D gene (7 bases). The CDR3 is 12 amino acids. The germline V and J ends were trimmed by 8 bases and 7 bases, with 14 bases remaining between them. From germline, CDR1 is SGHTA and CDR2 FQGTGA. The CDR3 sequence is CASAGADGTQYF. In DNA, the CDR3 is TGTGCCAGCGCGGGGGCGGATGGGACCCAGTACTTC.

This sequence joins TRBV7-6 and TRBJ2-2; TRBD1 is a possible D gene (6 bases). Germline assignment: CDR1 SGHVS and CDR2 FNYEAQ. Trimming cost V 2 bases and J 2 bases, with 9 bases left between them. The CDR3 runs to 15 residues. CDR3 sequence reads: CASSLRTANTGELFF. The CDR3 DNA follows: TGTGCCAGCAGCTTAAGGACAGCCAACACCGGGGAGCTGTTTTTT. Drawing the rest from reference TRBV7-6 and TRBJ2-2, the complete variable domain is GAGVSQSPRYKVTKRGQDVALRCDPISGHVSLYWYRQALGQGPEFLTYFNYEAQQDKSGLPNDRFSAERPEGSISTLTIQRTEQRDSAMYRCASSLRTANTGELFFGEGSRLTVL.